Presented here are 2 T cell receptor beta chains from one specimen sequenced in a study of molecular identifiers for immune sequencing clone quantification. TCRdb recomputed calls from the PCR reads with MiXCR, one row per CDR3 protein. Of over 600,000 distinct CDR3 sequences detected, less than 20% appear once; the ten largest clones hold 0.7% to 1%. Sample: naive CD8+ T cells from blood, with Jurkat cell RNA spiked in. Stated subset: FACS-sorted CD8+CD4-CCR7+CD45RA+ naive T cells. These receptors originate from a human donor in good health. Some libraries in this study had Jurkat cell RNA spiked in.

This clonotype appeared many times. The V gene is TRBV28, the J gene TRBJ2-3; tentative D call: TRBD2 (6 bases). The germline gives CDR1 MDHEN, CDR2 SYDVKM. The germline V and J ends were trimmed by 2 bases and 7 bases, with 13 bases remaining between them. CDR3 length: 14 residues. In DNA form, the CDR3 reads TGTGCCAGCAGTTTACTCGGGAGAGCACATACGCAGTATTTT. Amino acids: CASSLLGRAHTQYF.

Points on this clonotype: A much more abundant neighbour one base away suggests this may be a read error. The CDR3 sequence: CASLGLPPSTDTQYF. CDR3 bases: TGTGCCAGCCTAGGACTACCCCCTAGCACAGATACGCAGTATTTT. The chain carries TRBV21-1 and TRBJ2-3; TRBD2 was called by the table and not checked on the DNA. TRBV21-1 is a listed pseudogene. The CDR3 runs 15 residues.